This T cell receptor (beta chain) was documented in a study of shared clonotypes between healthy human individuals. Study-wide background: Participating donors consisted of a couple of women and a few men aged 18 to 49.

Study-wide results and limits: Compared with memory subsets, naive subsets generally had larger estimated richness.

This clone was seen once. No antigen is known for it. The sample holds other DNA sequences that translate to the same CDR3. Trimming took off 0 bases at V and 5 bases at J, with 8 bases between the two ends. The CDR3 contains 13 residues. The germline gives CDR1 SGHDT, CDR2 YYEEEE. It was across several immunoSEQ plates that each subset's genomic DNA was evenly split. Assay: immunoSEQ multiplex PCR; the TCRdb copy retains only in-frame clones and omits some. The sample lists approximately 2.1 million clones; approximately 93% were seen once. The study separated CD4+ cells into CD45RA+ naive and CD45RA-negative memory subsets.

This chain joins TRBV5-6 and TRBJ2-5; D perhaps matches TRBD1 (6 bases). The sample consisted of naive CD4+ T cells from PBMCs. Subset given: CD45RA+ positively selected. This TCR was sampled from a man in his late teens or twenties in good health. Some clones in this sample may be carry-over from other donors' samples. The CDR3: CASSLAGAETQYF. Here the CDR3 DNA reads TGTGCCAGCAGCTTGGCAGGGGCCGAGACCCAGTACTTC.